Below, 30 T cell receptor beta chains from the same sample are listed, as sequenced in a study of STAT5B mutations in CD4+ large granular lymphocyte leukemia (dated by TCRdb to the early 2020s). Library preparation was by the immunoSEQ multiplex PCR assay. In its TCRdb copy, this immuneACCESS table keeps in-frame sequences only and misses some clones. Where compared with another copy, unresolved V genes explain less than half of these, and the others have no known cause. This sample holds tens of thousands of clones; 72% were observed only once. Together, the top ten hold 0.65% of the sample. The sequencing input was CD4+ T cells from blood buffy coats. Receptors originate from a human donor in good health.

The V and J genes are TRBV7-3 and TRBJ2-2; D is perhaps TRBD1 or TRBD2 (5 bases each). The CDR3 length is 13 residues. Trimming removed 3 bases from V and 10 bases from J, with 12 bases in between. The germline gives CDR1 SGHTA, CDR2 FQGTGA. CDR3 in amino acids: CASSFAGTTELFF. DNA for the CDR3: TGTGCCAGCAGCTTTGCCGGGACGACGGAGCTGTTTTTT.

The rearrangement links TRBV7-9 to TRBJ2-5; no definite D call. Germline V gene lookup returns CDR1 SEHNR and CDR2 FQNEAQ (reference sequence). Between the trimmed V and J ends, which lost 4 bases and 5 bases, there was a span of 11 bases. The CDR3 extends over 13 amino acids. CDR3 sequence (DNA): TGTGCCAGCAGCTACCCACCCCGGGAGACCCAGTACTTC. This gives the protein CASSYPPRETQYF.

The V and J genes are TRBV5-4 and TRBJ2-7, with D possibly TRBD1 on 5 matching bases. Germline V gene data show CDR1 as SGHNT and CDR2 as YYREEE (reference sequence). CDR3 size: 14 residues. V was clipped by 0 bases and J by 4 bases, with 11 bases between them. CDR3 in DNA: TGTGCCAGCAGCTTGGGGGTCAGGGATTACGAGCAGTACTTC. It translates to CASSLGVRDYEQYF.

This clone was recorded once. The V call is TRBV2, the J call TRBJ1-1, with a possible D match to TRBD1 (5 bases). The V and J ends lost 6 bases and 0 bases respectively, with 17 bases between them. This CDR3 has 16 residues. Germline assignment: CDR1 SNHLY and CDR2 FYNNEI. CDR3 DNA: TGTGCCAGCAGGACGGGGGTCAGCTACATGAACACTGAAGCTTTCTTT. Translated: CASRTGVSYMNTEAFF.

This sequence joins TRBV2 and TRBJ2-2; D may be TRBD1 (6 bases). The CDR3 spans 14 residues. CDR1 and CDR2 from the germline V gene are SNHLY and FYNNEI. V was clipped by 4 bases and J by 6 bases, with 12 bases between them. CDR3 in amino acids: CASSGGWGPGELFF. CDR3 coding DNA: TGTGCCAGCAGTGGGGGGTGGGGGCCCGGGGAGCTGTTTTTT.

The chain carries TRBV11-3 and TRBJ1-3; 8 bases align to TRBD1. This CDR3 spans 13 amino acids. J was trimmed by 10 bases and V by 5 bases; bases with no gene match: 7. Per germline, CDR1 SGHNT and CDR2 YENEEA. CDR3 DNA sequence: TGTGCCAGCAGCCCCGGACAGGGAGAGACCATATATTTT. It yields the protein CASSPGQGETIYF.

The chain employs TRBV5-4 and TRBJ2-7, with D unclear. The germline V and J ends were trimmed by 2 bases and 1 base, with 7 bases remaining between them. The germline CDR1 and CDR2 sequences are SGHNT and YYREEE (reference sequence). The CDR3 extends over 13 amino acids. The CDR3 nucleotides read TGTGCCAGCAGCTTCGCAGCGTCCTACGAGCAGTACTTC. This sequence encodes CASSFAASYEQYF.

This rearrangement joins TRBV15 to TRBJ2-3; TRBD2 might be the D (5 bases). The CDR3 runs 15 residues. Germline CDR1 LNHNV, CDR2 YYDKDF (reference sequence). Between the trimmed V and J ends, which lost 4 bases and 0 bases, there was a span of 11 bases. CDR3 in DNA: TGTGCCACCAGCACCGGACTTGTGAGCACAGATACGCAGTATTTT. Protein product: CATSTGLVSTDTQYF.

The chain recombines TRBV2 with TRBJ1-1, with D possibly being TRBD1 (5 bases). V lost 4 bases and J lost 2, with 8 bases in between. The CDR3 spans 13 residues. From germline, CDR1 is SNHLY and CDR2 FYNNEI. The CDR3 DNA follows: TGTGCCAGCAGTGGACAGCAAAACACTGAAGCTTTCTTT. This translates into CASSGQQNTEAFF.

V and J are TRBV5-6 and TRBJ2-5; D possibly uses TRBD1 or TRBD2 (6 bases each). Trimming took 1 base from V and 0 from J, leaving 10 bases between them. CDR3 size: 15 residues. Germline V gene data show CDR1 as SGHDT and CDR2 as YYEEEE. CDR3 residues: CASSLPGAYQETQYF. The CDR3 DNA is TGTGCCAGCAGCTTGCCGGGGGCGTACCAAGAGACCCAGTACTTC.

This clone was seen more than once but under ten times. J is TRBJ2-7 and V is TRBV2; 8 nucleotides line up with TRBD1. This CDR3 region has 14 residues. V trimming: 2 bases; J trimming: 3 bases; junction bases outside the gene matches: 3. Germline V gene sequence: CDR1 SNHLY, CDR2 FYNNEI. CDR3 DNA: TGTGCCAGCAGTGAACAGGGGGCGGGCTACGAGCAGTACTTC. This encodes CASSEQGAGYEQYF.

V usage is TRBV19 and J usage is TRBJ2-7, with TRBD1 matching over 10 bases. V dropped 1 base and J dropped 3; count of bases not matched to a gene: 0. Germline V gives CDR1 LNHDA, CDR2 SQIVND (reference sequence). The CDR3 length is 14 residues. This CDR3 reads CASSIGTGGYEQYF. CDR3 bases: TGTGCCAGTAGTATAGGGACAGGGGGCTACGAGCAGTACTTC.

The J gene is TRBJ1-2, the V gene TRBV28; a possible D gene is TRBD1 (6 bases). From germline, CDR1 is MDHEN and CDR2 SYDVKM. This CDR3 contains 14 residues. The V gene lost 5 bases and the J gene lost 6 bases, with 16 bases spanning the gap. The CDR3 DNA follows: TGTGCCAGCAGTACCAGGACAGCATGGGATGGCTACACCTTC. As protein: CASSTRTAWDGYTF.

This clone was seen once. Compared with germline, one end of the junction differs, possibly owing to a read error. V and J are TRBV20-1 and TRBJ2-1; 10 bases match TRBD1. The length of the CDR3 is 11 residues. The germline CDR1 and CDR2 sequences are DFQATT and SNEGSKA (reference sequence). The CDR3 coding sequence is TGCAGTGCAAATCGACAGGGGGCTGTTCTCTTC. It yields the protein CSANRQGAVLF.

The chain links TRBV10-3 to TRBJ1-3; 7 nucleotides match TRBD1. This CDR3 has 14 amino acids. CDR1 is ENHRY, CDR2 SYGVKD, per germline. V dropped 8 bases and J dropped 0; count of bases not matched to a gene: 4. Written as DNA, the CDR3 is TGTGCCATCTCCAAGGGGGCCTCTGGAAACACCATATATTTT. Amino acids: CAISKGASGNTIYF.

The V call is TRBV29-1, the J call TRBJ2-7, with 7 bases identical to TRBD1. The length of the CDR3 is 13 residues. V lost 5 bases to trimming and J lost 1 base; unmatched junction nucleotides: 5. Per germline, CDR1 SQVTM and CDR2 ANQGSEA. The CDR3 sequence: CSVKQGLSYEQYF. CDR3 sequence (DNA): TGCAGCGTTAAACAGGGGCTATCCTACGAGCAGTACTTC.

This chain uses TRBV19 with TRBJ1-1; no reliable D call. Germline CDR1 reads LNHDA; CDR2 reads SQIVND (reference sequence). The CDR3 extends over 14 amino acids. Deletions cut 3 bases from V and 6 bases from J, with 14 bases between. CDR3 sequence reads: CASSMTRQRPEAFF. CDR3 nucleotides: TGTGCCAGTAGTATGACCAGGCAACGGCCTGAAGCTTTCTTT.

The chain joins TRBV27 to TRBJ2-7; D is possibly TRBD1 (5 bases). There are 15 residues in the CDR3. Per the germline V gene, CDR1 is MNHEY and CDR2 is SMNVEV (reference sequence). V was clipped by 6 bases and J by 4 bases, with 19 bases between them. CDR3 sequence reads: CASRQGSVAVYEQYF. In DNA, the CDR3 is TGTGCCAGCAGGCAGGGTTCCGTAGCCGTGTACGAGCAGTACTTC.

The chain combines TRBV11-2 with TRBJ2-7, with no clear D. Germline V gene sequence: CDR1 SGHAT, CDR2 FQNNGV. There are 13 residues in the CDR3. The germline V and J ends were trimmed by 2 bases and 7 bases, with 12 bases remaining between them. This chain's CDR3 is CASSLLQAREQYF. The CDR3, as DNA: TGTGCCAGCAGCTTATTGCAGGCTCGGGAGCAGTACTTC.

In its sample, this clone ranks as medium-sized. The chain joins TRBV5-1 to TRBJ2-7; possibly TRBD2 for D (5 bases). Germline CDR1 and CDR2: SGHRS and YFSETQ. Between the trimmed V and J ends, which lost 2 bases and 4 bases, there was a span of 7 bases. The length of the CDR3 is 12 residues. Here the CDR3 reads CASSFEGYEQYF. The DNA of the CDR3 is TGCGCCAGCAGCTTTGAGGGTTACGAGCAGTACTTC.

The chain employs TRBV27 and TRBJ2-1, with D perhaps assigned TRBD1 or TRBD2 (5 bases each). Trimming took 2 bases from V and 0 from J, leaving 14 bases between them. Per germline, CDR1 MNHEY and CDR2 SMNVEV (reference sequence). The CDR3 spans 17 residues. CDR3 loop: CASSLVGTDSSYNEQFF. The CDR3 region has the DNA TGTGCCAGCAGTTTAGTCGGGACGGATAGCTCCTACAATGAGCAGTTCTTC.

This clone occurred a few times. The J gene is TRBJ1-1, the V gene TRBV28, with unresolved D. Looked up from germline, CDR1 is MDHEN and CDR2 is SYDVKM. The V end was cut by 3 bases, the J end by 0 bases, with 11 bases between. CDR3 length: 15 residues. The chain's CDR3 is CASSFEEIVNTEAFF. The CDR3 region has the DNA TGTGCCAGCAGTTTCGAGGAGATCGTGAACACTGAAGCTTTCTTT. Using reference TRBV28 and TRBJ1-1 for the parts outside the CDR3, the full variable domain is DVKVTQSSRYLVKRTGEKVFLECVQDMDHENMFWYRQDPGLGLRLIYFSYDVKMKEKGDIPEGYSVSREKKERFSLILESASTNQTSMYLCASSFEEIVNTEAFFGQGTRLTVV.

The chain recombines TRBV2 with TRBJ2-3; TRBD2 matches at 9 bases. Trimming at V came to 2 bases and at J to 4 bases, leaving 7 bases not matched to a gene. Germline V gives CDR1 SNHLY, CDR2 FYNNEI. The CDR3 is made up of 16 amino acids. The CDR3 protein is CASSEFSRGGADTQYF. The CDR3, as DNA: TGTGCCAGCAGTGAATTCTCGCGGGGGGGGGCAGATACGCAGTATTTT.

This chain uses TRBV7-9 with TRBJ2-1, with 7 bases fitting TRBD1. CDR1 and CDR2 (germline): SEHNR, FQNEAQ (reference sequence). CDR3 length equals 16 residues. Unmatched junction bases numbered 11, after V lost 5 bases and J lost 4 bases. The CDR3 sequence: CASSPPPGQLYNEQFF. The DNA of the CDR3 is TGTGCCAGCAGCCCACCTCCGGGACAGTTATACAATGAGCAGTTCTTC.

In DNA, the CDR3 is TGTGCCAGCAGCCCTCAAGAGCAGGCGCGGGGAAACACCATATATTTT. Amino acid sequence: CASSPQEQARGNTIYF. J is TRBJ1-3 and V is TRBV9; no clear D. The V end lost 4 bases, the J end lost 4 bases, and 18 bases lay between the germline ends. The CDR3 is made up of 16 amino acids. Germline loops: CDR1 SGDLS, CDR2 YYNGEE.

V gene TRBV2 combines with J gene TRBJ1-2; D is unresolved. Trimming removed 7 bases at V and 3 bases at J, with 12 bases between. This CDR3 spans 13 amino acids. Looked up from germline, CDR1 is SNHLY and CDR2 is FYNNEI. The CDR3 spells CASNREWDYGYTF. Here the CDR3 DNA reads TGTGCCAGCAACCGGGAGTGGGACTATGGCTACACCTTC.

The chain couples TRBV19 to TRBJ1-5; D ambiguous. Germline loops: CDR1 LNHDA, CDR2 SQIVND (reference sequence). This CDR3 is built from 13 residues. Trimming took 5 bases from V and 3 from J, leaving 8 bases between them. The CDR3 DNA sequence: TGTGCCAGTAGTTATGGTCACAATCAGCCCCAGCATTTT. It encodes CASSYGHNQPQHF.

This clone was detected once. CDR3 loop: CASSLPGGANEKLFF. The DNA for the CDR3 is TGTGCCAGCAGCTTGCCCGGGGGAGCTAATGAAAAACTGTTTTTT. The rearrangement links TRBV5-4 to TRBJ1-4; D might be TRBD1 (5 bases). The CDR3 spans 15 residues. Germline CDR1 reads SGHNT; CDR2 reads YYREEE (reference sequence). Trimming shortened V by 1 base and J by 3 bases, and 10 bases separated the two germline ends. Full variable domain (outside the CDR3, taken from reference TRBV5-4 and TRBJ1-4): ETGVTQSPTHLIKTRGQQVTLRCSSQSGHNTVSWYQQALGQGPQFIFQYYREEENGRGNFPPRFSGLQFPNYSSELNVNALELDDSALYLCASSLPGGANEKLFFGSGTQLSVL.

V is TRBV5-1 and J is TRBJ2-2; D is unresolved. Germline CDR1 and CDR2: SGHRS and YFSETQ. V was clipped by 5 bases and J by 4 bases, with 3 bases between them. The CDR3 is made up of 11 amino acids. Written as DNA, the CDR3 is TGCGCCAGCAGAGGCACCGGGGAGCTGTTTTTT. It translates to CASRGTGELFF. Combining the CDR3 with reference TRBV5-1 and TRBJ2-2 gives the whole variable domain KAGVTQTPRYLIKTRGQQVTLSCSPISGHRSVSWYQQTPGQGLQFLFEYFSETQRNKGNFPGRFSGRQFSNSRSEMNVSTLELGDSALYLCASRGTGELFFGEGSRLTVL.

The gene calls are TRBV11-3 and TRBJ1-1; D uncertain. The CDR3 sequence is 14 residues long. CDR1 is SGHNT and CDR2 is YENEEA in the germline V gene. The V end was cut by 0 bases, the J end by 6 bases, with 11 bases between. The CDR3 DNA follows: TGTGCCAGCAGCTTAGAGGGGAGTAAGGCTGAAGCTTTCTTT. Protein sequence: CASSLEGSKAEAFF.